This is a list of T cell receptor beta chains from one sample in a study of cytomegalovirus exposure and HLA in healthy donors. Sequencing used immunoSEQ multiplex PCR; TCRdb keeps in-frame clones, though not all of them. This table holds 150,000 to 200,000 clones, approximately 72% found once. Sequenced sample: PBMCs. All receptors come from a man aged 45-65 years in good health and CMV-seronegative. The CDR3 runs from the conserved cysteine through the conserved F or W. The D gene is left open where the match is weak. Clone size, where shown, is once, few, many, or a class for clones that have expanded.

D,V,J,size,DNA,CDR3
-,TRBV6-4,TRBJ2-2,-,TGTGCCAGCAGTGAGGGCAGGTTAAACACCGGGGAGCTGTTTTTT,CASSEGRLNTGELFF
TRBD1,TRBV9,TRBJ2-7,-,TGTGCCAGCAGCCCCCGGACAGGGGGGGACTACGAGCAGTACTTC,CASSPRTGGDYEQYF
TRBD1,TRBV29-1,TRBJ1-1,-,TGCAGCGTTGGGGCAGGGGGCGCGGGCACTGAAGCTTTCTTT,CSVGAGGAGTEAFF
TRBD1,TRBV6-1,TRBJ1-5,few,TGTGCCAGCAGTGGGTCGACAGGGAGAGAAAGTCAGCCCCAGCATTTT,CASSGSTGRESQPQHF
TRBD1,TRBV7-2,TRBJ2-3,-,TGTGCCAGCAGCCGCAGGGGGCAGGGCACAGATACGCAGTATTTT,CASSRRGQGTDTQYF
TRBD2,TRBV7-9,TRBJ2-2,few,TGTGCCAGCAGCTTGACGCGGGGGGCGAACACCGGGGAGCTGTTTTTT,CASSLTRGANTGELFF
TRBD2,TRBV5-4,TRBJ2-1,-,TGTGCCAGCAGCCGGACTAGCGGGTCCTACAATGAGCAGTTCTTC,CASSRTSGSYNEQFF
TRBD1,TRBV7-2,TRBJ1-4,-,TGTGCCAGCAGCTTATTTGGGACAGGGGCTTTAGGTGCTAATGAAAAACTGTTTTTT,CASSLFGTGALGANEKLFF
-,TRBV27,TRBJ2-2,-,TGTGCCAGCAGTTTAGAAGGGCAGGGAGGTAACACCGGGGAGCTGTTTTTT,CASSLEGQGGNTGELFF
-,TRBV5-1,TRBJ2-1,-,TGCGCCAGCAGCTTAAAACAGGGTTACAATGAGCAGTTCTTC,CASSLKQGYNEQFF
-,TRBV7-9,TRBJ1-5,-,TGTGCCAGCAGCTTAACCGGGGGCAATCAGCCCCAGCATTTT,CASSLTGGNQPQHF
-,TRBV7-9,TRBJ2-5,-,TGTGCCAGCAGCTTAGCGCCCAGGGTGGAGACCCAGTACTTC,CASSLAPRVETQYF
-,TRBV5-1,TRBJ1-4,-,TGCGCCAGCAGCCCGGACACGGCTCAGGGTGAAAAACTGTTTTTT,CASSPDTAQGEKLFF
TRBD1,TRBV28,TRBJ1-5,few,TGTGCCAGCAGACTCAGGGTGACAGGGGACCGCAATCAGCCCCAGCATTTT,CASRLRVTGDRNQPQHF
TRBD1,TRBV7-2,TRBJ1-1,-,TGTGCCAGCAGCCGACAGGGTCAGGTCACTGAAGCTTTCTTT,CASSRQGQVTEAFF
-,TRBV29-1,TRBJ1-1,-,TGCAGCGTTCGGGGGGACACTGAAGCTTTCTTT,CSVRGDTEAFF
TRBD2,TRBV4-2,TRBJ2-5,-,TGTGCCAGCAGCCGAAGCAGAGGGAGGGAGAAAGAGACCCAGTACTTC,CASSRSRGREKETQYF
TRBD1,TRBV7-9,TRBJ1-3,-,TGTGCCAGCAGCTCCCCCCGCCGGGGACAGGGTATGGGCACCATATATTTT,CASSSPRRGQGMGTIYF
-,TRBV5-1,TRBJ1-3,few,TGCGCCAGCAGATCTTACAGCTATCCTGGAAACACCATATATTTT,CASRSYSYPGNTIYF
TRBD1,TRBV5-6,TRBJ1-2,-,TGTGCCAGCAGCCGACAGGGAATTGACTATGGCTACACCTTC,CASSRQGIDYGYTF
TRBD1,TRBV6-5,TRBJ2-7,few,TGTGCCAGCAGTTACTCGGACAGGGGGTACGAGCAGTACTTC,CASSYSDRGYEQYF
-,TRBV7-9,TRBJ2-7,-,TGTGCCAGCAGCTTAGGTAGTACCTACGAGCAGTACTTC,CASSLGSTYEQYF
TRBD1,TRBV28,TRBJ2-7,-,TGTGCCAGCAGTTTTGGGGGACAGGGATTCTCCGACGAGCAGTACTTC,CASSFGGQGFSDEQYF
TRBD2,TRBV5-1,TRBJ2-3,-,TGCGCCAGCAGCGAGATAGCGGGGGCAACAGATACGCAGTATTTT,CASSEIAGATDTQYF
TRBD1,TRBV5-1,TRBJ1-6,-,TGCGCCAGCAGCTTCGGGACAGAGAATTCACCCCTCCACTTT,CASSFGTENSPLHF
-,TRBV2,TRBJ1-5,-,TGTGCCAGCAGATATACGAGGCTTCAGCCCCAGCATTTT,CASRYTRLQPQHF
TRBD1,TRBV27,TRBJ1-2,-,TGTGCCAGCAGTTTATTGTTCTCGGACAGGGGTTGGGATGGCTACACCTTC,CASSLLFSDRGWDGYTF
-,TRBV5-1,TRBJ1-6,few,TGCGCCAGCAGCCTGGCGGAGTATAATTCACCCCTCCACTTT,CASSLAEYNSPLHF
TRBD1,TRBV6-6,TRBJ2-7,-,TGTGCCAGCAGTGTGACAGGGGCATCGGGATCCGAGCAGTACTTC,CASSVTGASGSEQYF
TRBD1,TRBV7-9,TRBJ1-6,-,TGTGCCAGCAGCTTAGAACAGGGGAATTCACCCCTCCACTTT,CASSLEQGNSPLHF
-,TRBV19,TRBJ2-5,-,TGTGCCAGTAGATCAGGGCAGGGGGGAGAGACCCAGTACTTC,CASRSGQGGETQYF
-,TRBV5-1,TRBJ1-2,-,TGCGCCAGCAGCCCCAGGGACACCGTAATTTCCTACACCTTC,CASSPRDTVISYTF
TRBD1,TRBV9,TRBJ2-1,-,TGTGCCAGCAGCGCAGGGGGAACCTCTAACAATGAGCAGTTCTTC,CASSAGGTSNNEQFF
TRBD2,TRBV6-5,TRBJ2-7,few,TGTGCCAGCGCCCTGCGGGCGGGGGGAGCCTACGAGCAGTACTTC,CASALRAGGAYEQYF
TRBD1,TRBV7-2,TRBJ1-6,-,TGTGCCAGCAGCCCGGACGGCAGGGGGTCACCCCTCCACTTT,CASSPDGRGSPLHF
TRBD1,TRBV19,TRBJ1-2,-,TGTGCCAGTAGTCCGCCGGGACAGGGGGCCCTATTGGGTGGCTACACCTTC,CASSPPGQGALLGGYTF
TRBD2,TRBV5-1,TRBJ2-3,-,TGCGCCAGCAGCCCGCGGACTAGCGGACGCACAGATACGCAGTATTTT,CASSPRTSGRTDTQYF
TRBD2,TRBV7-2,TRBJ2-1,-,TGTGCCAGCAGCTTAGGGGGACTGGGCGGGGGGCGCCGTTACAATGAGCAGTTCTTC,CASSLGGLGGGRRYNEQFF
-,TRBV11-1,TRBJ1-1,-,TGTGCCAGCAGCTCCGGACATTTGAACACTGAAGCTTTCTTT,CASSSGHLNTEAFF
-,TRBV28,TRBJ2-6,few,TGTGCCAGCAGTTTATCAGGGTCCGGGGCCAACGTCCTGACTTTC,CASSLSGSGANVLTF
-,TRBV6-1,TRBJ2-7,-,TGTGCCAGCAGTGAACCCTCGGGGTCGTACGAGCAGTACTTC,CASSEPSGSYEQYF
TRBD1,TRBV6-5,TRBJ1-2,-,TGTGCCAGCAGTTACTCGGGACAGGGGTATGGCTACACCTTC,CASSYSGQGYGYTF
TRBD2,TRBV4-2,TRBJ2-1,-,TGTGCCAGCAGCCAAGAGACTAGCGGGGACACGAGGTTCTTC,CASSQETSGDTRFF
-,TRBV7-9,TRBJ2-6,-,TGTGCCAGCAGCTCCCTCAGGGGTGGGGCCAACGTCCTGACTTTC,CASSSLRGGANVLTF
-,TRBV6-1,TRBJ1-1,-,TGTGCCAGCAGTGAATGGGGCCCGAACACTGAAGCTTTCTTT,CASSEWGPNTEAFF
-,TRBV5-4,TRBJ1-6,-,TGTGCCGTCGAGGACAGTGATTTGAGCTCCTATAATTCACCCCTCCACTTT,CAVEDSDLSSYNSPLHF
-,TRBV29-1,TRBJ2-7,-,TGCAGCGTCCGTACTAGGGCCGAGCAGTACTTC,CSVRTRAEQYF
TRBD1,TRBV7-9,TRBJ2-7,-,TGTGCCAGCAGCTCAGGGGACAGGGTCAACGAGCAGTACTTC,CASSSGDRVNEQYF
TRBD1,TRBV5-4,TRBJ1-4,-,TGTGCCAGCAGCTTGACAGGGGGAACTAATGAAAAACTGTTTTTT,CASSLTGGTNEKLFF
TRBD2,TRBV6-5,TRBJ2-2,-,TGTGCCAGCAGTTACGCTAGCGGGGCGAACACCGGGGAGCTGTTTTTT,CASSYASGANTGELFF
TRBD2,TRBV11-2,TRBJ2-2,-,TGTGCCAGCAGCCCTCTAGCGGTGAACACCGGGGAGCTGTTTTTT,CASSPLAVNTGELFF
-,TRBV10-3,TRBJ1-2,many,TGTGCCATCAGTGAAGGGAGCTGGGGCTACACCTTC,CAISEGSWGYTF